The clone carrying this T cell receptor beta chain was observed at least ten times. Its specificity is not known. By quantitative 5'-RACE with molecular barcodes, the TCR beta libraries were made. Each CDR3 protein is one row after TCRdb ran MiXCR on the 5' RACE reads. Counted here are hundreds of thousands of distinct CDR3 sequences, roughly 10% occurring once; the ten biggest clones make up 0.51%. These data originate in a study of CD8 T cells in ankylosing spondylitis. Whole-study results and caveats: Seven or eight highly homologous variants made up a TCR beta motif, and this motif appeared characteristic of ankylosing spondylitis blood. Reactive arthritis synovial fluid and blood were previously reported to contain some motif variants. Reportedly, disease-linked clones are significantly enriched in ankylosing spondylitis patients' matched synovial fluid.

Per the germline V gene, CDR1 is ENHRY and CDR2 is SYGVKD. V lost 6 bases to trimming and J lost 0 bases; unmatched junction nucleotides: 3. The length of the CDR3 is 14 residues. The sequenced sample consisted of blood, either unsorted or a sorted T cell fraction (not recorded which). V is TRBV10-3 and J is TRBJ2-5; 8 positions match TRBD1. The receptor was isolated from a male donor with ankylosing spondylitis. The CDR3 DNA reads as TGTGCCATCAGCTCGGGACAGGACCAAGAGACCCAGTACTTC. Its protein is CAISSGQDQETQYF.